This record concerns one T cell receptor beta chain sequence. Original methodology: Estimates of nucleated cell counts were drawn from the amplification of reference gene primers. The assay was immunoSEQ multiplex PCR, and TCRdb's table has in-frame clones only and misses some. The V and J calls and clone size were taken over from that table, and D and trimming were inferred from the DNA. The sample lists about 400,000 clones, about nine tenths occurring once. Germline CDR1 is SGHVS and CDR2 is FNYEAQ. This CDR3 is built from 15 residues. The ends lost 4 bases at V and 5 bases at J; junction bases unmatched: 9. The data are from a study of blood T cell repertoires in COVID-19. As for the study in general: Samples came from the United States, Italy and Spain, spanning acute and convalescent COVID-19. PBMCs, B-cell-depleted T cells, or T cells provided the cDNA or gDNA that made up the material.

The TCR originated in a woman younger than 45 with active or convalescent COVID-19. The V gene is TRBV7-6, the J gene TRBJ1-1; TRBD1 matches 8 bases. Sequencing was performed on peripheral blood. The CDR3 nucleotides are TGTGCCAGCAGCTCCCTAACAGGGGGGGAAACTGAAGCTTTCTTT. This gives the protein CASSSLTGGETEAFF.